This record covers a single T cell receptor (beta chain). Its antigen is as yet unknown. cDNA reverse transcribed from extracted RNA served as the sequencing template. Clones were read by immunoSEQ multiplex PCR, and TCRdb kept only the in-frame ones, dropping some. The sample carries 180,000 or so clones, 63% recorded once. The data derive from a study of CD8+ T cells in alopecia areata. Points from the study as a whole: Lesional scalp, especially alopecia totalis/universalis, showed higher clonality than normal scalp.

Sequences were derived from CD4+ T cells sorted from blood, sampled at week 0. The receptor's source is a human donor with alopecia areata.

The CDR3 here is CASSQCLGSSNSPLHF. The CDR3 DNA is TGCGCCAGCAGTCAATGTCTAGGTTCGAGTAATTCACCCCTCCACTTT. The J gene is TRBJ1-6, the V gene TRBV23-1; no clear D. TRBV23-1 belongs to the ORF category, with a function that is uncertain. The germline V and J ends were trimmed by 1 base and 6 bases, with 13 bases remaining between them. The CDR3 contains 16 residues.